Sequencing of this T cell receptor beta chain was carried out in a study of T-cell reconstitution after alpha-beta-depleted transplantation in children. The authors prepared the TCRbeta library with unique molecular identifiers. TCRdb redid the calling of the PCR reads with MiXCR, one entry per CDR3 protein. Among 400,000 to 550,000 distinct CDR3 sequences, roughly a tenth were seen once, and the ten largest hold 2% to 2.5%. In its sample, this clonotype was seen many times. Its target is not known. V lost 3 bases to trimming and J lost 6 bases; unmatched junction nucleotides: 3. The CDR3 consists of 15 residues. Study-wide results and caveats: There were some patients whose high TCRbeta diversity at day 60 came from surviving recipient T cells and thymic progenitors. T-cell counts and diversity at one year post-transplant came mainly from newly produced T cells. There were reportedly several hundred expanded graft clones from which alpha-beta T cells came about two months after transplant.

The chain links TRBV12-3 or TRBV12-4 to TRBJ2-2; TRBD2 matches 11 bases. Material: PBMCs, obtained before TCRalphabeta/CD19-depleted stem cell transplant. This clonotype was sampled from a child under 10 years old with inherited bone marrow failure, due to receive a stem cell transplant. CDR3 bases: TGTGCCAGCAGTTTTAGACTAGCGGGACCCGGGGAGCTGTTTTTT. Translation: CASSFRLAGPGELFF.